This T cell receptor (beta chain) was obtained from a study of control samples from healthy donors and cancer patients. Measured with immunoSEQ multiplex PCR; TCRdb has only the in-frame clones, and not every one. The table has about 130,000 clones, roughly 91% seen once; the top ten hold more than 1.5%. V was trimmed by 5 bases and J by 2 bases, leaving 19 bases between them. CDR3 length: 16 amino acids. The germline V gene has CDR1 SGHVS and CDR2 FQNEAQ. The receptor was isolated from a man aged 50 to 59 with head and neck cancer. The V call is TRBV7-8, the J call TRBJ2-7; D ambiguous. The sample comprised PBMCs. The CDR3 is CASSPKGNPGPYEQYF. The CDR3 nucleotides read TGTGCCAGCAGCCCCAAAGGCAATCCGGGCCCCTACGAGCAGTACTTC.